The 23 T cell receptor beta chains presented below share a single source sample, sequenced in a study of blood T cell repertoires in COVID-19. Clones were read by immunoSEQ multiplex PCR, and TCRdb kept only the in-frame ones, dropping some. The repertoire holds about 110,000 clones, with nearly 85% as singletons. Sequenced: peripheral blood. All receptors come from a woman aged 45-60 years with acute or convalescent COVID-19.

The CDR3 DNA reads TGTGCCAGCAGTTGGGGACAGCCTAACTATGGCTACACCTTC. Protein product: CASSWGQPNYGYTF. The V call is TRBV28, the J call TRBJ1-2, with 7 bases matching TRBD1. The CDR3 contains 14 residues. Germline V gene sequence: CDR1 MDHEN, CDR2 SYDVKM. The J segment lost 0 bases and the V segment lost 4 bases, leaving 2 bases of the junction unmatched.

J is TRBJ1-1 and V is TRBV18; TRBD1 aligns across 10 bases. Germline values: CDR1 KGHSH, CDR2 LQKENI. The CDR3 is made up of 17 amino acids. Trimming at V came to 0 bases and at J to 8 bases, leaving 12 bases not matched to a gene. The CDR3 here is CASSPPVFGQGGREAFF. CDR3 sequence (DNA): TGTGCCAGCTCACCACCGGTGTTTGGACAGGGGGGAAGGGAAGCTTTCTTT.

CDR3 coding DNA: TGTGCCAGCTCACCACAAGGGGGACCTGAAGCTTTCTTT. Translation gives CASSPQGGPEAFF. The V call is TRBV18, the J call TRBJ1-1; possibly TRBD1 for D (6 bases). CDR1 is KGHSH and CDR2 is LQKENI in the germline V gene. V lost 1 base and J 6 bases, leaving 9 bases between the germline ends. CDR3 size: 13 residues. Using reference TRBV18 and TRBJ1-1 for the parts outside the CDR3, the full variable domain is NAGVMQNPRHLVRRRGQEARLRCSPMKGHSHVYWYRQLPEEGLKFMVYLQKENIIDESGMPKERFSAEFPKEGPSILRIQQVVRGDSAAYFCASSPQGGPEAFFGQGTRLTVV.

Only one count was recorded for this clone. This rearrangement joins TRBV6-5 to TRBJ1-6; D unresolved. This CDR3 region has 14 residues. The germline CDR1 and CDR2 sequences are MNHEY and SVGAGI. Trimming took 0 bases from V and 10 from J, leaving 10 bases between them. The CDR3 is CASSYSTGKSPLHF. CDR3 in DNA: TGTGCCAGCAGTTACTCAACCGGGAAATCACCCCTCCACTTT.

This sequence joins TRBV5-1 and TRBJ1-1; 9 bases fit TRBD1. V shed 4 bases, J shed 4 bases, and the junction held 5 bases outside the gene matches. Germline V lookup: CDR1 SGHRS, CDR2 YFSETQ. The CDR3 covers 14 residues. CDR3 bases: TGCGCCAGCAGCGCCACAGGGGGCGGCACTGAAGCTTTCTTT. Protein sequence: CASSATGGGTEAFF.

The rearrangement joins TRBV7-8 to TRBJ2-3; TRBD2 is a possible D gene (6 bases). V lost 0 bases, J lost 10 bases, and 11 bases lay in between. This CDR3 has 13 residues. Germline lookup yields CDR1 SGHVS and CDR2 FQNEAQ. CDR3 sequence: CASSLAGTLAQYF. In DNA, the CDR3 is TGTGCCAGCAGCTTAGCCGGGACTCTAGCGCAGTATTTT.

For the CDR3, the DNA is TGTGCCAGCAGCTTAAACGGGGGGGCGTCCTACAATGAGCAGTTCTTC. Translation: CASSLNGGASYNEQFF. V gene TRBV7-3 combines with J gene TRBJ2-1; 8 bases align to TRBD2. The CDR3 loop spans 16 amino acids. V dropped 1 base and J dropped 1; count of bases not matched to a gene: 3. Germline-derived CDR1 and CDR2 are SGHTA and FQGTGA.

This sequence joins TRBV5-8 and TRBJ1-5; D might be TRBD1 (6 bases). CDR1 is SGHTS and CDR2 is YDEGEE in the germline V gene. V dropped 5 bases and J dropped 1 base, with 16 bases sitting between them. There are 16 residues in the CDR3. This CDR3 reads CASRGTSFVSNQPQHF. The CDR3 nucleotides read TGTGCCAGCAGGGGGACATCCTTCGTAAGCAATCAGCCCCAGCATTTT.

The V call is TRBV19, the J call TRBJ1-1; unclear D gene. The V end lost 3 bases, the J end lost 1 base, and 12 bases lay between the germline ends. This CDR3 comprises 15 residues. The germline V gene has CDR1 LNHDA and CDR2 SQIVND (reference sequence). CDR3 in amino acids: CASSIGGGSNTEAFF. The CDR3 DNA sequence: TGTGCCAGTAGTATTGGCGGAGGGTCGAACACTGAAGCTTTCTTT. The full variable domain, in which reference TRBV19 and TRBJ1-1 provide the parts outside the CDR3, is DGGITQSPKYLFRKEGQNVTLSCEQNLNHDAMYWYRQDPGQGLRLIYYSQIVNDFQKGDIAEGYSVSREKKESFPLTVTSAQKNPTAFYLCASSIGGGSNTEAFFGQGTRLTVV.

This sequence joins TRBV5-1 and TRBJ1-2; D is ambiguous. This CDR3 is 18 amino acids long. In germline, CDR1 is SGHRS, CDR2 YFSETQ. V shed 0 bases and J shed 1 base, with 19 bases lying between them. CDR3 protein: CASSLAGPGGDFNYGYTF. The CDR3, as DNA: TGCGCCAGCAGCTTGGCGGGTCCAGGCGGGGATTTTAACTATGGCTACACCTTC.

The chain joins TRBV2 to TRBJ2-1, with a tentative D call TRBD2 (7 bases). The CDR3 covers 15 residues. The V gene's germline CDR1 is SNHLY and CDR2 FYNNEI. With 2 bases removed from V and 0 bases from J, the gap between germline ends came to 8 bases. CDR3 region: CASSERGASYNEQFF. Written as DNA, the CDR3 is TGTGCCAGCAGTGAACGGGGGGCCTCCTACAATGAGCAGTTCTTC.

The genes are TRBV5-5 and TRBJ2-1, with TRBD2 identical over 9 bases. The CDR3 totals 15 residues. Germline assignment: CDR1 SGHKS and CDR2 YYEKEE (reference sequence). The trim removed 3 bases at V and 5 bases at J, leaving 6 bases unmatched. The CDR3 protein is CASSYRSGGHNEQFF. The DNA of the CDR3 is TGTGCCAGCAGCTACCGTAGCGGGGGACACAATGAGCAGTTCTTC.

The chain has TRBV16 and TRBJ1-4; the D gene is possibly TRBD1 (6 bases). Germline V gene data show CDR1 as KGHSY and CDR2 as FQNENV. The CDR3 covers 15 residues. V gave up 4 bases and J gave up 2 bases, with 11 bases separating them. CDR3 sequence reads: CASSRQAPTNEKLFF. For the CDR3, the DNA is TGTGCCAGCAGCCGACAGGCACCCACTAATGAAAAACTGTTTTTT.

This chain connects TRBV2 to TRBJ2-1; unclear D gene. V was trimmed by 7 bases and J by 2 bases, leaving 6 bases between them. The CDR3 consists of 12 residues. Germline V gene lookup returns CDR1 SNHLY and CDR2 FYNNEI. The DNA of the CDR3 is TGTGCCAGCACGGTGGCCTACAATGAGCAGTTCTTC. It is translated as CASTVAYNEQFF.

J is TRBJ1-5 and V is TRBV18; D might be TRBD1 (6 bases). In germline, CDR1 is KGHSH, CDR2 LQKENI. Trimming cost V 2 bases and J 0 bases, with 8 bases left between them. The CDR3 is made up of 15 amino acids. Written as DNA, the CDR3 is TGTGCCAGCTCACCAACAGGGAATAGCAATCAGCCCCAGCATTTT. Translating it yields CASSPTGNSNQPQHF.

The CDR3 loop reads CASSLTGKDSPLHF. The CDR3, as DNA: TGTGCCAGCAGCTTAACAGGGAAGGATTCACCCCTCCACTTT. V and J are TRBV7-8 and TRBJ1-6; possibly TRBD1 for D (6 bases). CDR3 length: 14 residues. Germline V gene data show CDR1 as SGHVS and CDR2 as FQNEAQ. The ends were cut back, 2 bases at V and 8 bases at J, with 10 bases in the middle.

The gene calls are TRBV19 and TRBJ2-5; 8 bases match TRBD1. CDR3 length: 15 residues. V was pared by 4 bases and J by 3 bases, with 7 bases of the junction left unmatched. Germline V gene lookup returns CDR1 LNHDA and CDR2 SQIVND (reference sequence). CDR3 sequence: CASSTTGTGKETQYF. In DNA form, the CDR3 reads TGTGCCAGTAGTACAACCGGGACAGGTAAAGAGACCCAGTACTTC. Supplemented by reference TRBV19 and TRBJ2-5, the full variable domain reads DGGITQSPKYLFRKEGQNVTLSCEQNLNHDAMYWYRQDPGQGLRLIYYSQIVNDFQKGDIAEGYSVSREKKESFPLTVTSAQKNPTAFYLCASSTTGTGKETQYFGPGTRLLVL.

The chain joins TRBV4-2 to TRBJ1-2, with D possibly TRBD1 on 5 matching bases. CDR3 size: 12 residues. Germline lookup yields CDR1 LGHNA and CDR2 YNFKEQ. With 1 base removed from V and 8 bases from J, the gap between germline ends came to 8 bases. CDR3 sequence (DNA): TGTGCCAGCAGCCAAGTACAGGACGGCTACACCTTC. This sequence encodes CASSQVQDGYTF.

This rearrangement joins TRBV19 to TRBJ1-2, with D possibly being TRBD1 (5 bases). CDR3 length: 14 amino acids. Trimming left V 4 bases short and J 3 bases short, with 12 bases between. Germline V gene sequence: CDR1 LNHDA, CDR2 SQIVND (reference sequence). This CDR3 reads CASSKAGSYYGYTF. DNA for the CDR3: TGTGCCAGTAGTAAGGCAGGGTCCTACTATGGCTACACCTTC.

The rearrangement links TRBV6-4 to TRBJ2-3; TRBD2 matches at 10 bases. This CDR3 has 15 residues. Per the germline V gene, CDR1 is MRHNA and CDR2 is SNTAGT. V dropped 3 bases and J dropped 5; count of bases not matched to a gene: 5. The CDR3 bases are TGTGCCAGCAGTGAAGCGGGGGGGCAGGGAGATACGCAGTATTTT. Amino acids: CASSEAGGQGDTQYF.

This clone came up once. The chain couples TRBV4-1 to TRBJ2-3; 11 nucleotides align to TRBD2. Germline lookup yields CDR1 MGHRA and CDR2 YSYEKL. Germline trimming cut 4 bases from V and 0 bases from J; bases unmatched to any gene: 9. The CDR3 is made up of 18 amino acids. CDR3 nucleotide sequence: TGCGCCAGCAGCCCCTCTAGCGGGGGGCCTTATAGCACAGATACGCAGTATTTT. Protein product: CASSPSSGGPYSTDTQYF.

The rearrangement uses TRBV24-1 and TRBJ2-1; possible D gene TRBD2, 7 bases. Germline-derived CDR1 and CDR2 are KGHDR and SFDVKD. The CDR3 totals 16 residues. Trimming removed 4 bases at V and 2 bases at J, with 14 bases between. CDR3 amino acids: CATSDPRGGTYNEQFF. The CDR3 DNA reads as TGTGCCACCAGTGACCCTAGGGGGGGGACCTACAATGAGCAGTTCTTC.

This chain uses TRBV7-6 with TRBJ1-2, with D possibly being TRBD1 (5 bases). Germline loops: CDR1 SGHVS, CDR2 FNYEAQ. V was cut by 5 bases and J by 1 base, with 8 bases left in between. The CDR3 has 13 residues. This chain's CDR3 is CASSPQGNYGYTF. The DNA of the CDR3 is TGTGCCAGCAGCCCGCAGGGTAACTATGGCTACACCTTC. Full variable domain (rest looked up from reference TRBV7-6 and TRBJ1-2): GAGVSQSPRYKVTKRGQDVALRCDPISGHVSLYWYRQALGQGPEFLTYFNYEAQQDKSGLPNDRFSAERPEGSISTLTIQRTEQRDSAMYRCASSPQGNYGYTFGSGTRLTVV.